This TCR beta chain was identified during a study of blood T cell repertoires in COVID-19. Study-level background: There were acute and convalescent COVID-19 samples, and they came from the United States, Italy and Spain.

In the original processing: Counts of nucleated cells, estimated from reference gene primer amplification, were obtained. Some clones are missing from TCRdb's copy, which holds only in-frame ones; the method was immunoSEQ multiplex PCR. V and J calls and clone size are given by that table; D and trimming were obtained from the DNA. This table has 300,000 to 500,000 clones, more than 75% appearing once. Only a few counts were recorded for this clone. Individuals drawn from some 25 US areas were about 18 to 95 years old. Clinical history reported by participants formed the basis on which cohorts were assigned. V lost 6 bases and J lost 5; bases outside the gene matches: 1. CDR1 SQVTM and CDR2 ANQGSEA come from the germline V gene. This CDR3 is built from 12 residues.

The V call is TRBV29-1, the J call TRBJ1-4; 9 bases align to TRBD1. The origin of this receptor is a woman younger than 45 with acute COVID-19. Sample: PBMCs or T cells enriched from blood (not recorded which). The CDR3 DNA is TGCAGCGTGACAGGGGGGAATGAAAAACTGTTTTTT. Translating it yields CSVTGGNEKLFF.